These 8 T cell receptor beta chains came from one sample sequenced in a study of regulatory T cells in long-lasting Graves disease. Relying on iRepertoire HTBI primers and Arm-PCR of CDR3 regions, the team built TCR beta libraries. TCRdb reprocessed the multiplex PCR reads with MiXCR, giving one entry per CDR3 protein. The table includes 400,000 to 500,000 distinct CDR3 sequences, less than 15% detected once. Time point in this sample: newly diagnosed GD, antithyroid drugs for less than 3 months. The TCR library was made from RNA extracted from PBMCs. The data also belong to a second study, concerning T cells in Graves' hyperthyroidism and ophthalmopathy.

Source: peripheral blood mononuclear cells (PBMCs), taken at new diagnosis, from a patient treated with antithyroid drugs. The receptors derive from a woman in her 50s with Graves disease.

This clonotype has a count of ten or more. The chain is built from TRBV5-8 and TRBJ2-7, with 9 bases identical to TRBD2. The germline V gene encodes CDR1 SGHTS and CDR2 YDEGEE. This CDR3 region has 15 residues. V lost 0 bases to trimming and J lost 2 bases; unmatched junction nucleotides: 3. This CDR3 is CASSLEGGGAYEQYF. CDR3 in DNA: TGTGCCAGCAGCTTGGAGGGCGGGGGGGCCTACGAGCAGTACTTC.

This clonotype was recorded many times. V gene TRBV30 combines with J gene TRBJ2-5, with D possibly matching TRBD2 (6 bases). V was pared by 2 bases and J by 2 bases, with 15 bases between. Germline V CDR1 and CDR2: GTSNPN, SVGIG (reference sequence). The CDR3 consists of 15 residues. The CDR3 DNA reads TGTGCCTGGAGTTCTTCACTAGCAGCGCAAGAGACCCAGTACTTC. The encoded protein is CAWSSSLAAQETQYF.

This clonotype was seen repeatedly, ten times or more. V and J are TRBV5-1 and TRBJ2-7, with TRBD1 as a possible D gene (5 bases). The CDR3 runs to 14 residues. Germline V gene lookup returns CDR1 SGHRS and CDR2 YFSETQ. Trimming cost V 4 bases and J 2 bases, with 13 bases left between them. The CDR3 loop reads CASSPQTETYEQYF. DNA of the CDR3: TGCGCCAGCAGCCCACAGACAGAGACCTACGAGCAGTACTTC.

This clonotype has ten or more counts. This chain joins TRBV5-1 and TRBJ2-7; D possibly corresponds to TRBD1 (6 bases). V was clipped by 2 bases and J by 6 bases, with 12 bases between them. CDR3 length: 13 amino acids. Germline assignment: CDR1 SGHRS and CDR2 YFSETQ. Here the CDR3 reads CASSLQGSGEQYF. CDR3 bases: TGCGCCAGCAGCTTACAGGGAAGCGGCGAGCAGTACTTC.

This clonotype was seen ten or more times. V is TRBV27 and J is TRBJ2-3, with D perhaps TRBD2 (5 bases). V lost 5 bases, J lost 0 bases, and 18 bases lay in between. Germline values: CDR1 MNHEY, CDR2 SMNVEV (reference sequence). The CDR3 is made up of 17 amino acids. The chain's CDR3 is CASSLGLYGGSTDTQYF. The CDR3 nucleotides are TGTGCCAGCAGTCTGGGCTTATATGGCGGGAGCACAGATACGCAGTATTTT.

Ten or more counts support this clonotype. J is TRBJ1-2 and V is TRBV11-2; the match to TRBD1 covers 7 bases. There are 15 residues in the CDR3. Germline trimming cut 2 bases from V and 3 bases from J; bases unmatched to any gene: 6. Germline V lookup: CDR1 SGHAT, CDR2 FQNNGV. This chain's CDR3 is CASSLSRTGHYGYTF. The DNA of the CDR3 is TGTGCCAGCAGCTTATCCAGGACAGGACACTATGGCTACACCTTC.

The V gene is TRBV7-3, the J gene TRBJ1-5; perhaps TRBD1 as D (5 bases). Germline V gene data show CDR1 as SGHTA and CDR2 as FQGTGA. The CDR3 is 20 residues long. V lost 4 bases to trimming and J lost 4 bases, with 29 bases between them. This CDR3 is CASSSNGPPDTGPSNQPQHF. The CDR3, as DNA: TGTGCCAGCAGCTCTAATGGCCCCCCGGACACAGGACCATCAAATCAGCCCCAGCATTTT.

This clonotype was detected many times. V gene TRBV29-1 combines with J gene TRBJ1-3; D unresolved. CDR3 length: 13 amino acids. The V end lost 3 bases, the J end lost 7 bases, and 13 bases lay between the germline ends. Germline V gives CDR1 SQVTM, CDR2 ANQGSEA. The CDR3 sequence: CSVESVGRNTIYF. As DNA, the CDR3 is TGCAGCGTTGAGTCGGTAGGGAGGAACACCATATATTTT.